This T cell receptor beta chain was sequenced for a study of control samples from healthy donors and cancer patients. The CDR3 covers 15 residues. Germline V CDR1 and CDR2: SGHNT, YENEEA. V lost 5 bases to trimming and J lost 5 bases; unmatched junction nucleotides: 3. Libraries were prepared by immunoSEQ multiplex PCR; TCRdb keeps only in-frame clonotypes and omits some of them. Among 150,000 to 200,000 clones, 70% to 90% were seen once, and the ten largest hold approximately 4.9%. The source material was blood. The TCR was taken from a woman younger than 45 in good health. The chain employs TRBV11-3 and TRBJ2-5; 15 bases agree with TRBD2. The CDR3 region is CASSAGTSGGETQYF. CDR3 DNA: TGTGCCAGCAGCGCCGGGACTAGCGGGGGGGAGACCCAGTACTTC.